Following are 11 T cell receptor beta chains from one sample sequenced in a study of T cells after yellow fever vaccination. A single record per CDR3 protein comes from TCRdb applying MiXCR to the 5' RACE reads. This sample yields some 220,000 distinct CDR3 sequences, of which roughly 3.3% are seen a single time; around 3% belongs to the top ten. Source: CD4+ T cells sorted from PBMCs, taken 10 days after the yellow fever booster vaccination. These receptor sequences come from a man in his late teens or twenties who received the YFV17D yellow fever vaccine.

In its sample, this clonotype was seen many times. This chain joins TRBV12-3 or TRBV12-4 and TRBJ2-1, with unresolved D. This CDR3 region has 14 residues. Trimming left V 1 base short and J 0 bases short, with 4 bases between. The CDR3 reads CASSLDRSYNEQFF. The CDR3 DNA reads TGTGCCAGCAGTTTAGACCGCTCCTACAATGAGCAGTTCTTC.

The chain employs TRBV3-1 and TRBJ2-3; 8 bases fit TRBD2. The CDR3 is 18 residues long. CDR1 and CDR2 from the germline V gene are LGHDT and YNNKEL (reference sequence). Trimming took 0 bases from V and 0 from J; bases not matched to a gene: 8. The CDR3 region has the DNA TGTGCCAGCAGCCAAGATCCCTCGGGGGGGGGGAGCACAGATACGCAGTATTTT. It yields the protein CASSQDPSGGGSTDTQYF.

This clonotype was recorded a few times. V gene TRBV28 combines with J gene TRBJ2-7; D possibly corresponds to TRBD1 (5 bases). V dropped 4 bases and J dropped 4 bases, with 8 bases sitting between them. Germline lookup yields CDR1 MDHEN and CDR2 SYDVKM. The CDR3 length is 12 residues. CDR3 loop: CASSSDMYEQYV. CDR3 nucleotides: TGTGCCAGCAGTTCGGACATGTACGAGCAGTACGTC.

This clonotype was detected many times. This chain uses TRBV20-1 with TRBJ2-3, with D maybe TRBD1 (5 bases). V lost 6 bases and J lost 6, with 19 bases in between. This CDR3 comprises 14 residues. The V gene's germline CDR1 is DFQATT and CDR2 SNEGSKA (reference sequence). CDR3 protein: CSAHIPQGYDTQYF. CDR3 nucleotides: TGCAGTGCCCATATCCCGCAGGGATACGATACGCAGTATTTT.

In its sample, this clonotype was seen many times. The chain is built from TRBV7-3 and TRBJ2-3, with 12 nucleotides matching TRBD2. The CDR3 has 17 amino acids. V lost 4 bases, J lost 1 base, and 6 bases stayed unmatched. Germline loops: CDR1 SGHTA, CDR2 FQGTGA. The CDR3 spells CASSSRLAGDRTDTQYF. The CDR3 nucleotides read TGTGCCAGCAGCTCGCGACTAGCGGGGGACCGCACAGATACGCAGTATTTT.

The chain has TRBV7-3 and TRBJ2-7, with D unresolved. The CDR3 is 14 residues long. Trimming left V 3 bases short and J 0 bases short, with 9 bases between. Germline CDR1 reads SGHTA; CDR2 reads FQGTGA. This chain's CDR3 is CASSFAGRSYEQYV. The CDR3, as DNA: TGTGCCAGCAGCTTCGCAGGCCGCTCCTACGAGCAGTACGTC.

The V and J genes are TRBV7-2 and TRBJ2-3, with 7 bases matching TRBD2. The CDR3 runs 17 residues. The germline CDR1 and CDR2 sequences are SGHTA and FQGNSA. The junction had 10 bases not matched to a gene; V was cut back by 2 bases and J by 2 bases. CDR3 bases: TGTGCCAGCAGCTTATCCCCAGCGGGGACTGACACAGATACGCAGTATTTT. This encodes CASSLSPAGTDTDTQYF.

This clonotype was seen ten or more times. The genes are TRBV11-1 and TRBJ2-7, with 14 bases that match TRBD2. From germline, CDR1 is SGHAT and CDR2 FQDESV (reference sequence). V shed 6 bases and J 6 bases; nucleotides not matched to a gene: 4. The CDR3 extends over 14 amino acids. Written as DNA, the CDR3 is TGTGCCAGCAGTCCAGGACTAGCGGGGGGCGAGCAGTACGTC. Amino acids: CASSPGLAGGEQYV.

This clonotype has at least ten counts. The V call is TRBV29-1, the J call TRBJ1-2; 10 bases line up with TRBD1. This CDR3 contains 16 residues. J gave up 4 bases and V 7 bases, and 15 bases lay outside the gene matches. Germline assignment: CDR1 SQVTM and CDR2 ANQGSEA. The CDR3 bases are TGCAGCGCAACTGGGACAGGGGATCGTTCGGGCTATGGCTACACCTTC. Translation gives CSATGTGDRSGYGYTF.

The chain couples TRBV2 to TRBJ2-6; 11 nucleotides align to TRBD1. CDR3 length equals 16 residues. Germline V gives CDR1 SNHLY, CDR2 FYNNEI. V shed 4 bases, J shed 2 bases, and the junction held 1 base outside the gene matches. The CDR3, as DNA: TGTGCCAGCAGTGGGACAGGGGGCGCTGGGGCCAACGTCCTGACTTTC. It encodes CASSGTGGAGANVLTF.

This clonotype was found many times. The CDR3 sequence: CASSHGTEPTTQYV. CDR3 nucleotides: TGTGCCAGCAGCCATGGGACAGAACCTACGACGCAGTACGTC. The chain is built from TRBV28 and TRBJ2-7; 7 bases are a match to TRBD1. CDR3 length: 14 residues. Germline-derived CDR1 and CDR2 are MDHEN and SYDVKM. V shed 6 bases and J 9 bases; nucleotides not matched to a gene: 14.